The rows below give T cell receptor beta chains drawn from one sample of a study of naive and memory T cell subsets. TCRdb re-called the UMI-ligation and nested PCR reads through MiXCR, storing one row per CDR3 protein. The data show around 160,000 distinct CDR3 sequences, about 20% seen once. Sequencing was carried out using naive CD4+ T cells from blood. The receptors originated from a human donor in good health. CDR3s include the opening cysteine and the closing phenylalanine or tryptophan. Fields, in order: J gene, D gene, clone size, V gene, CDR3 protein, CDR3 DNA. D genes are given only for firm matches. Clone size, where shown, is once, few, many, or a class for clones that have expanded.

>TRBJ1-2|.|.|TRBV20-1
CSASPGGRGYTF
TGCAGTGCTTCCCCGGGGGGACGTGGCTACACCTTC
>TRBJ1-2|.|.|TRBV28
CASSLTGPGYTF
TGTGCCAGCAGTCTGACAGGCCCGGGCTACACCTTC
>TRBJ2-1|TRBD1|many|TRBV2
CANRDRDYNEQFF
TGTGCCAACCGGGACAGGGACTACAATGAGCAGTTCTTC
>TRBJ2-1|TRBD1|.|TRBV24-1
CATSDRTGGSYNEQFF
TGTGCCACCAGTGATCGGACAGGGGGGTCCTACAATGAGCAGTTCTTC
>TRBJ2-7|TRBD1|.|TRBV9
CASTVGTGGHYEQYF
TGTGCCAGCACCGTAGGTACAGGGGGTCACTACGAGCAGTACTTC
>TRBJ2-1|.|.|TRBV5-1
CASSFSFNEQFF
TGCGCCAGCAGCTTTTCATTCAATGAGCAGTTCTTC
>TRBJ2-5|TRBD2|.|TRBV7-6
CASSSTRLASVFETQYF
TGTGCCAGCAGCTCGACCCGACTAGCGTCCGTGTTCGAGACCCAGTACTTC
>TRBJ1-1|TRBD1|.|TRBV20-1
CSANRGRSTEAFF
TGCAGTGCTAACAGGGGCCGGTCCACTGAAGCTTTCTTT
>TRBJ2-7|.|.|TRBV20-1
CSARVRSPWGEQYF
TGCAGTGCTAGAGTTCGCAGCCCCTGGGGGGAGCAGTACTTC
>TRBJ1-4|.|.|TRBV5-1
CASSLDRDEREEKLFF
TGTGCCAGCAGCTTGGACAGAGACGAGAGGGAGGAAAAACTGTTTTTT
>TRBJ2-7|.|few|TRBV29-1
CSAGRSYEQYF
TGCAGCGCCGGACGGTCCTACGAGCAGTACTTC
>TRBJ2-3|TRBD2|.|TRBV5-1
CASSAAPLAGVTDTQYF
TGCGCCAGCAGCGCTGCTCCACTAGCGGGGGTCACAGATACGCAGTATTTT
>TRBJ2-6|.|.|TRBV4-3
CASSQWQGRGSGANVLTF
TGCGCCAGCAGCCAATGGCAGGGGAGGGGGTCTGGGGCCAACGTCCTGACTTTC
>TRBJ2-7|TRBD2|few|TRBV20-1
CSARIKGLARAVPSEQYF
TGCAGTGCCCGCATTAAGGGACTAGCGCGAGCGGTCCCATCCGAGCAGTACTTC
>TRBJ2-1|.|few|TRBV12-3/TRBV12-4
CASSYRELLGEQFF
TGTGCCAGCAGTTATCGGGAGCTCTTAGGTGAGCAGTTCTTC
>TRBJ2-1|.|few|TRBV28
CASSLTWGNEQFF
TGTGCCAGCAGTCTAACTTGGGGCAATGAGCAGTTCTTC
>TRBJ1-4|.|many|TRBV29-1
CSVYPRELFF
TGCAGCGTCTACCCCCGGGAACTGTTTTTT
>TRBJ2-5|.|many|TRBV29-1
CSVGRGQETQYF
TGCAGCGTTGGGAGAGGGCAAGAGACCCAGTACTTC
>TRBJ2-2|.|many|TRBV20-1
CSARDRGRDHTGELFF
TGCAGTGCTAGAGATCGGGGAAGGGACCACACCGGGGAGCTGTTTTTT
>TRBJ2-1|TRBD2|.|TRBV5-1
CASSFALAGNNEQFF
TGCGCCAGCAGCTTTGCACTAGCGGGAAACAATGAGCAGTTCTTC
>TRBJ1-2|.|.|TRBV7-9
CASSLEQVHGYTF
TGTGCCAGCAGCTTAGAACAGGTGCATGGCTACACCTTC
>TRBJ2-3|.|many|TRBV5-1
CASSLDRARDTQYF
TGCGCCAGCAGCTTGGACAGGGCGAGAGATACGCAGTATTTT